The T cell receptor (beta chain) described here comes from a study of blood T cell repertoires in COVID-19. The overall study: Some COVID-19 samples were acute and others convalescent; all came from the United States, Italy and Spain. T cells, B-cell-depleted T cells, or PBMCs provided the cDNA or gDNA that served as material.

Authors' analysis steps: The assay estimated nucleated cells by amplifying reference gene primers. TCRdb's table, derived via immunoSEQ multiplex PCR, lists solely in-frame clones and lacks some. D and trimming were read from the DNA, whereas the V and J calls and clone size are those reported in that table. The data contain around 300,000 clones, 80% to 90% of them singletons. CDR3 length: 15 amino acids. The V and J ends lost 3 bases and 10 bases respectively, with 21 bases between them. Germline loops: CDR1 LGHDT, CDR2 YNNKEL (reference sequence). The TCR comes from a woman in her 70s with acute or convalescent COVID-19. The sample taken for sequencing was peripheral blood. This chain uses TRBV3-1 (or the pseudogene TRBV3-2) with TRBJ1-1; no firm D call. The CDR3 DNA sequence: TGTGCCAGCAGCCAGGCGGGAGAATCTGGCCGCGGAGCTTTCTTT. Its protein is CASSQAGESGRGAFF.